These 2 T cell receptor beta chains came from one sample sequenced in a study of tumor-infiltrating lymphocytes in primary liver carcinoma. The tissue used was unsorted bulk material of about 19-33 mg. RNA and DNA were co-extracted from it with the AllPrep DNA/RNA mini kit. Priming with a constant-region primer yielded TCR beta cDNA from roughly 500 ng total RNA. TCR beta libraries came from three nested multiplex PCR rounds using slightly modified ARM-PCR. In the first two PCR rounds, TRBV1-TRBV30 forward primers were paired with a C-beta reverse primer, and each round lasted around 10 cycles. TCRdb ran MiXCR on the multiplex PCR reads and lists one entry per CDR3 protein. This sample has around 29,000 distinct CDR3 sequences, with 76% found just once. Sequenced input: liver tumor tissue from sampling region 5. This sample's subset: tumor region T5, tumor centre. The source is a man in his forties with primary liver carcinoma and hepatitis B virus infection.

Turning to this clonotype: Likely a read error: the CDR3 ends without its conserved phenylalanine or tryptophan. The chain combines TRBV24-1 with TRBJ2-1; a possible D gene is TRBD1 (5 bases). Germline CDR1 is KGHDR and CDR2 is SFDVKD. This CDR3 contains 14 residues. Trimming pared 0 bases from V and 7 bases from J, leaving 9 bases between. The CDR3 DNA sequence: TGTGCCACCAGTGATTTGGGGCAGGGTAATGAGCAGTTCTCC. Its translation is CATSDLGQGNEQFS.

Details on this clonotype: A much larger clone is a single base away; this may be a read error. The V and J genes are TRBV18 and TRBJ2-2, with D possibly being TRBD1 (6 bases). CDR1 and CDR2 from the germline V gene are KGHSH and LQKENI. The CDR3 consists of 16 residues. In DNA, the CDR3 is TGTGCCAGCTCACTGGACGGACAGCGGTTCACCCGGGAGCTGTTTTTT. Translating gives CASSLDGQRFTRELFF.